This is a list of T cell receptor beta chains from one sample in a study of CD8 T cells in Susac syndrome. TCRdb analysed the immunoSEQ multiplex PCR reads with MiXCR anew, one entry per CDR3 protein. The sample includes 70,000 to 95,000 distinct CDR3 sequences, 94% of them seen just once. Sequences were obtained from CD8+ T cells from PBMCs. These receptors were obtained from a human donor with Susac syndrome. Each CDR3 is given without its conserved first and last residue. The D gene is left open where the match is weak.

CDR3aa: ASSLINEQF; j_gene: TRBJ2-1; len: 9; d_gene: NA; v_gene: TRBV7-8
CDR3aa: ASSLTVPAVPPLTGGRYEQY; j_gene: TRBJ2-7; len: 20; d_gene: NA; v_gene: TRBV12-3/TRBV12-4
CDR3aa: ASSFPRETTGELF; j_gene: TRBJ2-2; len: 13; d_gene: NA; v_gene: TRBV28
CDR3aa: ATSDSSGHGYT; j_gene: TRBJ1-2; len: 11; d_gene: NA; v_gene: TRBV24-1
CDR3aa: SVGDYNEQF; j_gene: TRBJ2-1; len: 9; d_gene: NA; v_gene: TRBV29-1
CDR3aa: ASRGTGDPLDTQY; j_gene: TRBJ2-3; len: 13; d_gene: TRBD1; v_gene: TRBV18
CDR3aa: ASSPSGLGGEQY; j_gene: TRBJ2-7; len: 12; d_gene: TRBD2; v_gene: TRBV7-8
CDR3aa: ASTTPLGGSSTDTQY; j_gene: TRBJ2-3; len: 15; d_gene: NA; v_gene: TRBV11-2
CDR3aa: ASSQDRALVETQY; j_gene: TRBJ2-5; len: 13; d_gene: NA; v_gene: TRBV3-1
CDR3aa: ASTTGENQPQH; j_gene: TRBJ1-5; len: 11; d_gene: NA; v_gene: TRBV6-5
CDR3aa: ASSSQGVNQPQH; j_gene: TRBJ1-5; len: 12; d_gene: TRBD1; v_gene: TRBV5-6
CDR3aa: ASSERQGNTGELF; j_gene: TRBJ2-2; len: 13; d_gene: NA; v_gene: TRBV25-1
CDR3aa: ASSLGRNYQETQY; j_gene: TRBJ2-5; len: 13; d_gene: NA; v_gene: TRBV27
CDR3aa: ASQHLGGGSTDTQY; j_gene: TRBJ2-3; len: 14; d_gene: TRBD2; v_gene: TRBV27
CDR3aa: AIPGPNPYEQY; j_gene: TRBJ2-7; len: 11; d_gene: NA; v_gene: TRBV5-4
CDR3aa: ASSLYSEERQGEAF; j_gene: TRBJ1-1; len: 14; d_gene: TRBD1; v_gene: TRBV5-6
CDR3aa: SARIIAGGNTGELF; j_gene: TRBJ2-2; len: 14; d_gene: TRBD2; v_gene: TRBV20-1
CDR3aa: AWSDPYEAF; j_gene: TRBJ1-1; len: 9; d_gene: NA; v_gene: TRBV30
CDR3aa: ASSEGLAGYNEQF; j_gene: TRBJ2-1; len: 13; d_gene: TRBD2; v_gene: TRBV6-4
CDR3aa: ASSLPRTGGPGEQY; j_gene: TRBJ2-7; len: 14; d_gene: TRBD2; v_gene: TRBV7-2
CDR3aa: ASSPSDSSYEQY; j_gene: TRBJ2-7; len: 12; d_gene: NA; v_gene: TRBV7-2
CDR3aa: ASSLMTGSADTQY; j_gene: TRBJ2-3; len: 13; d_gene: NA; v_gene: TRBV7-8
CDR3aa: ASSAGVSYNSPLH; j_gene: TRBJ1-6; len: 13; d_gene: NA; v_gene: TRBV9
CDR3aa: ASSPQGNIQY; j_gene: TRBJ2-4; len: 10; d_gene: TRBD1; v_gene: TRBV4-2
CDR3aa: AISDPGTGTTDTQY; j_gene: TRBJ2-3; len: 14; d_gene: TRBD1; v_gene: TRBV10-3
CDR3aa: ASSPLWTRGETQY; j_gene: TRBJ2-5; len: 13; d_gene: NA; v_gene: TRBV27
CDR3aa: ASSRGLPNTGELF; j_gene: TRBJ2-2; len: 13; d_gene: NA; v_gene: TRBV14
CDR3aa: ASSPPDRGPYEQY; j_gene: TRBJ2-7; len: 13; d_gene: NA; v_gene: TRBV18
CDR3aa: ASSLMNDFQY; j_gene: TRBJ2-4; len: 10; d_gene: NA; v_gene: TRBV7-9
CDR3aa: ATSDLIRGEQY; j_gene: TRBJ2-7; len: 11; d_gene: NA; v_gene: TRBV24-1
CDR3aa: SARDPQTGRSAGANVLT; j_gene: TRBJ2-6; len: 17; d_gene: NA; v_gene: TRBV20-1
CDR3aa: ASSEERGPYNEQF; j_gene: TRBJ2-1; len: 13; d_gene: NA; v_gene: TRBV2
CDR3aa: ASSWRIQETQY; j_gene: TRBJ2-5; len: 11; d_gene: NA; v_gene: TRBV5-6
CDR3aa: ASSQVSGSSYEQY; j_gene: TRBJ2-7; len: 13; d_gene: TRBD2; v_gene: TRBV4-3
CDR3aa: ASSLQEKNTEAF; j_gene: TRBJ1-1; len: 12; d_gene: NA; v_gene: TRBV12-3/TRBV12-4
CDR3aa: ASSSDTGDYSNQPQH; j_gene: TRBJ1-5; len: 15; d_gene: NA; v_gene: TRBV2
CDR3aa: ASDSEDDSGNTIY; j_gene: TRBJ1-3; len: 13; d_gene: NA; v_gene: TRBV2